The TCR beta chain described here comes from a study of T cells expressing NK-cell markers. Across the study: Seropositivity for HCMV was found in seven of the eight sequenced donors, with one seronegative.

This CDR3 comprises 16 residues. Germline loops: CDR1 SEHNR, CDR2 FQNEAQ (reference sequence). Overall study findings and caveats: One observes that, in several donors, these clonotypes were also the leading ones within the CD3+CD56-NKG2C+ fraction.

Points on this clonotype: Its antigen remains unknown.

In generating TCR beta cDNA, 5'RACE template switching with UMIs was used. TCRdb reprocessed the 5' RACE reads, with one entry per CDR3 protein and no DNA. The listing records about 160,000 distinct CDR3 sequences. The specimen sequenced was blood T cells: a sorted CD56 or NKG2C T cell subset, CD4+ or CD8+ T cells, or bulk PBMC T cells (not recorded which). The sequence was collected from a woman aged 18 to 75 in good health. The chain has TRBV7-9 and TRBJ2-4; TCRdb picks TRBD2, but there is no DNA to check that call. CDR3 amino acids: CASSSRRGREVNIQYF.